Listed here are 22 T cell receptor beta chains from one sample, sequenced in a study of T cell responses to AZD1222 COVID-19 vaccine. Libraries were prepared by immunoSEQ multiplex PCR; TCRdb keeps only in-frame clonotypes and omits some of them. The sample yields 130,000 to 150,000 clones, around 89% seen once. The sample consisted of peripheral blood, taken on day 0 of AZD1222 vaccination. The receptor source for this set is an adult in good health.

The DNA for the CDR3 is TGTGCCAGCAGCTTGCTCTGGCGAGAAGAGACCCAGTACTTC. It encodes CASSLLWREETQYF. The chain has TRBV5-6 and TRBJ2-5; D is uncertain. V was cut by 1 base and J by 3 bases, with 10 bases left in between. The CDR3 has 14 residues. Germline values: CDR1 SGHDT, CDR2 YYEEEE.

This clone was detected only a few times. This rearrangement joins TRBV7-2 to TRBJ2-1; 14 positions match TRBD2. This CDR3 has 15 residues. The trim removed 4 bases at V and 8 bases at J, leaving 4 bases unmatched. CDR1 is SGHTA, CDR2 FQGNSA, per germline. The CDR3 here is CASSYGTSGSHEQFF. The CDR3 DNA reads TGTGCCAGCAGCTACGGGACTAGCGGGAGCCATGAGCAGTTCTTC.

The chain employs TRBV5-8 and TRBJ2-5; the match to TRBD1 covers 8 bases. Germline-derived CDR1 and CDR2 are SGHTS and YDEGEE. The J segment lost 7 bases and the V segment lost 5 bases, leaving 7 bases of the junction unmatched. The CDR3 has 13 residues. The CDR3 DNA follows: TGTGCCAGCAGTCCGACAGGGGTCGCGACCCAGTACTTC. It translates to CASSPTGVATQYF.

The V and J genes are TRBV5-4 and TRBJ2-1; 11 nucleotides agree with TRBD2. V shed 4 bases, J shed 7 bases, and the junction held 7 bases outside the gene matches. The germline V gene encodes CDR1 SGHNT and CDR2 YYREEE (reference sequence). This CDR3 region has 15 residues. CDR3 DNA: TGTGCCAGCAGCCTTACTAGCGGGAGTGGTAATGAGCAGTTCTTC. Its protein product is CASSLTSGSGNEQFF. Combining the CDR3 with reference TRBV5-4 and TRBJ2-1 gives the whole variable domain ETGVTQSPTHLIKTRGQQVTLRCSSQSGHNTVSWYQQALGQGPQFIFQYYREEENGRGNFPPRFSGLQFPNYSSELNVNALELDDSALYLCASSLTSGSGNEQFFGPGTRLTVL.

A remark on this clone: One junction end disagrees with the germline gene, perhaps due to a read error. The CDR3 DNA is TGTGCTAGCAGCTTCGCTCAGAAGAGACTAGCGGGATCTCTCATTCAGTACTTC. It encodes CASSFAQKRLAGSLIQYF. V and J are TRBV7-7 and TRBJ2-4; 11 bases line up with TRBD2. Per the germline V gene, CDR1 is SSHAT and CDR2 is FNYEAQ (reference sequence). This CDR3 has 18 amino acids.

This clone was seen a single time. V is TRBV19 and J is TRBJ1-2; D uncertain. Trimming took off 5 bases at V and 1 base at J, with 8 bases between the two ends. The CDR3 totals 13 residues. The germline CDR1 and CDR2 sequences are LNHDA and SQIVND (reference sequence). Here the CDR3 reads CASSRGFNYGYTF. The CDR3 DNA reads as TGTGCCAGTAGTCGGGGATTTAACTATGGCTACACCTTC.

V usage is TRBV7-8 and J usage is TRBJ2-1; TRBD2 matches 10 bases. CDR1 and CDR2 from the germline V gene are SGHVS and FQNEAQ. This CDR3 region has 15 residues. The J segment lost 5 bases and the V segment lost 5 bases, leaving 6 bases of the junction unmatched. For the CDR3, the DNA is TGTGCCAGCAGCCCCCGACTAGCGGGTAACAATGAGCAGTTCTTC. Amino acids: CASSPRLAGNNEQFF.

This clone has a single count. The chain joins TRBV19 to TRBJ1-2, with 10 bases matching TRBD1. V gave up 2 bases and J gave up 5 bases; unmatched junction bases: 11. The CDR3 is 17 residues long. The germline V gene has CDR1 LNHDA and CDR2 SQIVND (reference sequence). CDR3 nucleotide sequence: TGTGCCAGTAGTATATTTGAAAGGGACAGGGGTTTGTATGGCTACACCTTC. Protein sequence: CASSIFERDRGLYGYTF. Variable domain in full (rest from reference TRBV19 and TRBJ1-2): DGGITQSPKYLFRKEGQNVTLSCEQNLNHDAMYWYRQDPGQGLRLIYYSQIVNDFQKGDIAEGYSVSREKKESFPLTVTSAQKNPTAFYLCASSIFERDRGLYGYTFGSGTRLTVV.

This clone came up a few times. CDR3 sequence: CASSFGGNTEAFF. The CDR3 DNA sequence: TGTGCCAGCAGTTTCGGGGGAAACACTGAAGCTTTCTTT. The chain recombines TRBV12-3 or TRBV12-4 with TRBJ1-1, with D perhaps TRBD1 (5 bases). The CDR3 is 13 residues long. Trimming shortened V by 3 bases and J by 2 bases, and 7 bases separated the two germline ends.

This chain joins TRBV3-1 (or the pseudogene TRBV3-2) and TRBJ2-7, with D possibly called TRBD1 or TRBD2 (7 bases each). The CDR3 is 15 amino acids. Germline V gene sequence: CDR1 LGHDT, CDR2 YNNKEL (reference sequence). Trimming removed 4 bases at V and 6 bases at J, with 19 bases between. CDR3 in DNA: TGTGCCAGCAGCCGAGCGGGACAGTCTTTTTTCGAGCAGTACTTC. Its translation is CASSRAGQSFFEQYF.

The chain employs TRBV19 and TRBJ2-5; D assignment may be TRBD1 or TRBD2 (6 bases each). This CDR3 contains 14 residues. Germline assignment: CDR1 LNHDA and CDR2 SQIVND (reference sequence). V was shortened by 3 bases and J by 7 bases, with 15 bases between the two germline ends. CDR3 amino acids: CASSMGGHEGTQYF. The CDR3 DNA reads as TGTGCCAGTAGTATGGGGGGCCACGAAGGGACCCAGTACTTC. Full variable domain (remainder filled in from reference TRBV19 and TRBJ2-5): DGGITQSPKYLFRKEGQNVTLSCEQNLNHDAMYWYRQDPGQGLRLIYYSQIVNDFQKGDIAEGYSVSREKKESFPLTVTSAQKNPTAFYLCASSMGGHEGTQYFGPGTRLLVL.

Worth noting for this clone: Different DNA sequences within this sample yield the same CDR3. The chain combines TRBV7-2 with TRBJ1-1; the D is unclear. V dropped 1 base and J dropped 1 base, with 7 bases sitting between them. This CDR3 is 14 amino acids long. The germline V gene has CDR1 SGHTA and CDR2 FQGNSA. CDR3: CASSLGPGNTEAFF. CDR3 DNA sequence: TGTGCCAGCAGCTTAGGTCCGGGGAACACTGAAGCTTTCTTT.

CDR3 region: CASSPRDYYGYTF. The CDR3 DNA follows: TGTGCCAGCAGCCCCCGGGACTACTATGGCTACACCTTC. The genes are TRBV5-4 and TRBJ1-2, with D possibly being TRBD1 (5 bases). The CDR3 has 13 residues. Germline assignment: CDR1 SGHNT and CDR2 YYREEE (reference sequence). V was trimmed by 4 bases and J by 3 bases, leaving 10 bases between them.

V is TRBV28 and J is TRBJ1-5; D possibly corresponds to TRBD1 (6 bases). There are 17 residues in the CDR3. Trimming removed 3 bases from V and 7 bases from J, with 22 bases in between. CDR1 and CDR2 (germline): MDHEN, SYDVKM. The CDR3 DNA reads as TGTGCCAGCAGTTTGCCCACCCCCGGGGGCGCCGACCAGCCCCAGCATTTT. This translates into CASSLPTPGGADQPQHF.

This chain joins TRBV24-1 and TRBJ1-4, with 10 bases lining up with TRBD1. CDR1 and CDR2 from the germline V gene are KGHDR and SFDVKD. The CDR3 contains 16 residues. Trimming cost V 3 bases and J 6 bases; bases outside gene matches: 6. CDR3 sequence: CATSDPRGQGHEKLFF. As DNA, the CDR3 is TGTGCCACCAGTGATCCACGGGGACAGGGGCATGAAAAACTGTTTTTT.

This chain joins TRBV20-1 and TRBJ1-2; no clear D gene. Per the germline V gene, CDR1 is DFQATT and CDR2 is SNEGSKA (reference sequence). The CDR3 length is 11 residues. Deletions cut 4 bases from V and 8 bases from J, with 11 bases between. The CDR3 DNA follows: TGCAGTGCTAAGTGGGGATGGGGCTACACCTTC. Protein: CSAKWGWGYTF.

This chain uses TRBV29-1 with TRBJ1-2, with TRBD1 identical over 8 bases. This CDR3 has 16 amino acids. CDR1 and CDR2 from the germline V gene are SQVTM and ANQGSEA. The trim removed 7 bases at V and 0 bases at J, leaving 13 bases unmatched. The CDR3 loop is CSAGEGQALSNYGYTF. As DNA, the CDR3 is TGCAGCGCGGGCGAGGGACAGGCGCTTTCTAACTATGGCTACACCTTC.

The chain is built from TRBV27 and TRBJ2-7, with D perhaps matching TRBD2 (5 bases). This CDR3 spans 20 amino acids. Trimming took off 7 bases at V and 0 bases at J, with 31 bases between the two ends. Per germline, CDR1 MNHEY and CDR2 SMNVEV (reference sequence). The DNA of the CDR3 is TGTGCCAGCACCCTAGACTACGACCTCCGAGATCACCCGAGCTCCTACGAGCAGTACTTC. Its protein is CASTLDYDLRDHPSSYEQYF.

V and J are TRBV7-2 and TRBJ1-1; possibly TRBD1 for D (5 bases). CDR1 SGHTA and CDR2 FQGNSA come from the germline V gene. The CDR3 sequence is 15 residues long. V dropped 1 base and J dropped 8 bases, with 17 bases sitting between them. The CDR3 DNA is TGTGCCAGCAGCTTAGGCAGGGAGAGGTTCTTGGAAGCTTTCTTT. It translates to CASSLGRERFLEAFF.

V gene TRBV28 combines with J gene TRBJ1-2; D gene unclear. The CDR3 runs to 12 residues. V lost 4 bases, J lost 4 bases, and 7 bases lay in between. Germline V gene lookup returns CDR1 MDHEN and CDR2 SYDVKM. CDR3 DNA: TGTGCCAGCAGTTACCGGATCTATGGCTACACCTTC. Translating gives CASSYRIYGYTF.

Turning to this clone: Different DNA sequences within this sample yield the same CDR3. The chain couples TRBV30 to TRBJ1-1; 8 bases are shared with TRBD1. The CDR3 consists of 12 residues. Germline V gives CDR1 GTSNPN, CDR2 SVGIG (reference sequence). Trimming took 5 bases from V and 1 from J; bases not matched to a gene: 0. The CDR3 DNA sequence: TGTGCCTGGGGGACAGGGAACACTGAAGCTTTCTTT. This codes for CAWGTGNTEAFF.

CDR3 protein: CASSPFGAGKNIQYF. The CDR3 nucleotides read TGTGCCAGCAGTCCCTTCGGCGCTGGGAAGAACATTCAGTACTTC. V and J are TRBV7-2 and TRBJ2-4; no definite D call. The germline gives CDR1 SGHTA, CDR2 FQGNSA. V was cut by 6 bases and J by 7 bases, with 19 bases left in between. The CDR3 consists of 15 residues.